A selection of T cell receptor beta chains follows, all from one sample in a study of T-cell reconstitution after alpha-beta-depleted transplantation in children. TCRdb processed the PCR reads anew with MiXCR; each CDR3 protein has one entry. The top ten clones hold approximately 5.4% of a sample with some 240,000 distinct CDR3 sequences, approximately 9.7% of them seen once. The starting material was PBMCs from the stem cell graft donor, obtained from the stem cell graft. Receptor source: a human donor who donated a stem cell graft to a child with SCID. The CDR3 runs from the conserved cysteine through the conserved F or W. Each record gives: D gene, clone size, V gene, J gene, CDR3 DNA, CDR3 protein. A D gene is named only where the DNA matches it firmly. Rows may omit the clone size; those that give it use once, few, many or a size class.

D gene: NA; clone size: many; V gene: TRBV10-3; J gene: TRBJ1-4; CDR3 DNA: TGTGCCATCAGTGATGGCAGGAATAATGAAAAACTGTTTTTT; CDR3 protein: CAISDGRNNEKLFF
D gene: NA; clone size: many; V gene: TRBV15; J gene: TRBJ1-3; CDR3 DNA: TGTGCCACCAGCAGAGAGGGGGCAGGGGCCTTCTCTGGAAACACCATATATTTT; CDR3 protein: CATSREGAGAFSGNTIYF
D gene: NA; clone size: many; V gene: TRBV11-2; J gene: TRBJ1-3; CDR3 DNA: TGTGCCAGCAGCTTAACGCCTGGGGCAGGGGAAAACACCATATATTTT; CDR3 protein: CASSLTPGAGENTIYF
D gene: NA; clone size: many; V gene: TRBV12-3/TRBV12-4; J gene: TRBJ1-1; CDR3 DNA: TGCGCCAGCAGCCTTGGGGGTGGTACTGAAGCTTTCTTT; CDR3 protein: CASSLGGGTEAFF
D gene: TRBD1; clone size: many; V gene: TRBV5-1; J gene: TRBJ1-2; CDR3 DNA: TGCGCCAGCAGCTTCGGCGAGGGGGCCGGCTATGGCTACACCTTC; CDR3 protein: CASSFGEGAGYGYTF
D gene: NA; clone size: many; V gene: TRBV12-3/TRBV12-4; J gene: TRBJ2-5; CDR3 DNA: TGTGCCAGCAACGTAGGACAGACCAAGCAAGAGACCCAGTACTTC; CDR3 protein: CASNVGQTKQETQYF
D gene: NA; clone size: many; V gene: TRBV20-1; J gene: TRBJ1-1; CDR3 DNA: TGCAGTGCTAGAAAGGCAGACGGGAGGACTGAAGCTTTCTTT; CDR3 protein: CSARKADGRTEAFF
D gene: TRBD1; clone size: NA; V gene: TRBV5-1; J gene: TRBJ1-3; CDR3 DNA: TGCGCCAGCAGCCGCACAGGGGAGGTGGGAAACACCATATATTTT; CDR3 protein: CASSRTGEVGNTIYF
D gene: NA; clone size: many; V gene: TRBV7-2; J gene: TRBJ2-3; CDR3 DNA: TGTGCCAGCAGCCCCCGGGTAGCTAGCACAGATACGCAGTATTTT; CDR3 protein: CASSPRVASTDTQYF
D gene: TRBD2; clone size: many; V gene: TRBV5-1; J gene: TRBJ2-1; CDR3 DNA: TGCGCCAGCAGCTTGGCCGGGACTAGCGGGGGGGCAGATGAGCAGTTCTTC; CDR3 protein: CASSLAGTSGGADEQFF
D gene: NA; clone size: many; V gene: TRBV5-1; J gene: TRBJ1-2; CDR3 DNA: TGCGCCAGCAGCTTGGAAGCAGGGCATAACTATGGCTACACCTTC; CDR3 protein: CASSLEAGHNYGYTF
D gene: NA; clone size: few; V gene: TRBV2; J gene: TRBJ2-4; CDR3 DNA: TGTGCCAGCAAGACCGGACATATTCAGTACTTC; CDR3 protein: CASKTGHIQYF
D gene: NA; clone size: many; V gene: TRBV20-1; J gene: TRBJ2-2; CDR3 DNA: TGCAGTGCTAGGTTCCTAGCTGGGGACACCGGGGAGCTGTTTTTT; CDR3 protein: CSARFLAGDTGELFF
D gene: NA; clone size: many; V gene: TRBV6-5; J gene: TRBJ2-3; CDR3 DNA: TGTGCCAGCAGTTACTCAGCCGGGCTTCCTAGCACAGATACGCAGTATTTT; CDR3 protein: CASSYSAGLPSTDTQYF
D gene: NA; clone size: many; V gene: TRBV6-2/TRBV6-3; J gene: TRBJ1-2; CDR3 DNA: TGTGCCAGCAGTTCCCGCCCGGGGGGCCGTTTTTCGAGGGATGGCTACACCTTC; CDR3 protein: CASSSRPGGRFSRDGYTF
D gene: NA; clone size: many; V gene: TRBV5-1; J gene: TRBJ1-2; CDR3 DNA: TGCGCCAGCAGCATTGTTGGACGGATCTATGGCTACACCTTC; CDR3 protein: CASSIVGRIYGYTF
D gene: NA; clone size: many; V gene: TRBV28; J gene: TRBJ2-2; CDR3 DNA: TGTGCCAGCAGATCCCCGGACAGCTTTAACACCGGGGAGCTGTTTTTT; CDR3 protein: CASRSPDSFNTGELFF
D gene: NA; clone size: few; V gene: TRBV4-1; J gene: TRBJ2-1; CDR3 DNA: TGCGCCAGCAGCCAACAACAGGGTAGCTACAATGAGCAGTTCTTC; CDR3 protein: CASSQQQGSYNEQFF
D gene: NA; clone size: many; V gene: TRBV5-1; J gene: TRBJ2-2; CDR3 DNA: TGCGCCAGCATCACCTCATCAGGGGCCACCGGGGAGCTGTTTTTT; CDR3 protein: CASITSSGATGELFF
D gene: NA; clone size: many; V gene: TRBV5-6; J gene: TRBJ1-6; CDR3 DNA: TGTGCCAGCAGCTTTCGAGGTTGGGGCCCTAATTCACCCCTCCACTTT; CDR3 protein: CASSFRGWGPNSPLHF
D gene: NA; clone size: few; V gene: TRBV15; J gene: TRBJ2-3; CDR3 DNA: TGTGCCACCAGCAGAGTTCCAGGGGGGAGCACAGATACGCAGTATTTT; CDR3 protein: CATSRVPGGSTDTQYF
D gene: NA; clone size: many; V gene: TRBV10-3; J gene: TRBJ1-3; CDR3 DNA: TGTGCCATCAGTGACCCAGGGTTTAGCTCTGGAAACACCATATATTTT; CDR3 protein: CAISDPGFSSGNTIYF
D gene: TRBD2; clone size: many; V gene: TRBV5-5; J gene: TRBJ2-7; CDR3 DNA: TGTGCCAGCAGCTCACCACGGTGGGGAGGGAGTATTTACGAGCAGTACTTC; CDR3 protein: CASSSPRWGGSIYEQYF
D gene: NA; clone size: many; V gene: TRBV4-1; J gene: TRBJ2-1; CDR3 DNA: TGCGCCAGCAGCCAAGATAAGGGGGGGATCTACAATGAGCAGTTCTTC; CDR3 protein: CASSQDKGGIYNEQFF
D gene: NA; clone size: many; V gene: TRBV20-1; J gene: TRBJ1-1; CDR3 DNA: TGCAGTGCTAGCGAAGGGAGAACTGAAGCTTTCTTT; CDR3 protein: CSASEGRTEAFF
D gene: NA; clone size: few; V gene: TRBV12-3/TRBV12-4; J gene: TRBJ1-5; CDR3 DNA: TGTGCCAGCAGTTTAGGCACAAACAATCAGCCCCAGCATTTT; CDR3 protein: CASSLGTNNQPQHF
D gene: TRBD2; clone size: many; V gene: TRBV5-1; J gene: TRBJ2-5; CDR3 DNA: TGCGCCAGCAGCCCCCGAGGAGCGGGGGGGCGGGAGACCCAGTACTTC; CDR3 protein: CASSPRGAGGRETQYF
D gene: TRBD2; clone size: many; V gene: TRBV5-1; J gene: TRBJ2-3; CDR3 DNA: TGCGCCAGCAGCCCCGGCGGGGGATCCACAGATACGCAGTATTTT; CDR3 protein: CASSPGGGSTDTQYF
D gene: NA; clone size: many; V gene: TRBV7-2; J gene: TRBJ2-2; CDR3 DNA: TGTGCCAGCAGCACCCGCGCTAGCGATTTCGTCACCGGGGAGCTGTTTTTT; CDR3 protein: CASSTRASDFVTGELFF
D gene: TRBD1; clone size: many; V gene: TRBV12-3/TRBV12-4; J gene: TRBJ1-4; CDR3 DNA: TGTGCCAGCAGTTCCCAGGGGGCGCTTGAAAAACTGTTTTTT; CDR3 protein: CASSSQGALEKLFF
D gene: NA; clone size: NA; V gene: TRBV18; J gene: TRBJ2-3; CDR3 DNA: TGTGCCAGCTCACCCCGGGACATAAGCACAGATACGCAGTATTTT; CDR3 protein: CASSPRDISTDTQYF
D gene: NA; clone size: many; V gene: TRBV9; J gene: TRBJ1-2; CDR3 DNA: TGTGCCAGCACCCCTGGGACGTCTGGAAACTATGGCTACACCTTC; CDR3 protein: CASTPGTSGNYGYTF